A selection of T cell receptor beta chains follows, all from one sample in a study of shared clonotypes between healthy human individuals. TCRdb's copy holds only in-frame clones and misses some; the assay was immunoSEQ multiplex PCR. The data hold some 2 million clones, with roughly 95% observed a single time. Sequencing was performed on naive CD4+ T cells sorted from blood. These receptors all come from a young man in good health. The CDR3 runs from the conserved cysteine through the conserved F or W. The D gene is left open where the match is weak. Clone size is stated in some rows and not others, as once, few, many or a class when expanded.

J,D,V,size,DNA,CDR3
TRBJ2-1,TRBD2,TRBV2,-,TGTGCCAGCATTTTAGCGGGATATCTGTACAATGAGCAGTTCTTC,CASILAGYLYNEQFF
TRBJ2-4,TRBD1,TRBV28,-,TGTGCCAGCAGTCCATCGACAGGGGGCGAAAACATTCAGTACTTC,CASSPSTGGENIQYF
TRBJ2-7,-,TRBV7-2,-,TGTGCCAGCAGCTTAGCGTATGGGCCTCGGGAGCAGTACTTC,CASSLAYGPREQYF
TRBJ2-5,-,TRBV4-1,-,TGCGCCAGCAGCCAAGAAACCCGCTGGGGCCAGTACTTC,CASSQETRWGQYF
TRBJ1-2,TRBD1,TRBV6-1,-,TGTGCCAGCAGAAACACCGGGACAGGGAACTATGGCTACACCTTC,CASRNTGTGNYGYTF
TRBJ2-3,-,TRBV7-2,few,TGTGCCAGCAGCTATAGTCCGGGTTCAGATACGCAGTATTTT,CASSYSPGSDTQYF
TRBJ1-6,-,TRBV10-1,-,TGCGCCAGCAGTGAGTCTGAGGAAGGGGCCGAAGGAAATAATTCACCCCTCCACTTT,CASSESEEGAEGNNSPLHF
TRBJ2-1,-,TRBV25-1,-,TGTGCCAGCAGTCCTCCCCTACTCGGGAATGAGCAGTTCTTC,CASSPPLLGNEQFF
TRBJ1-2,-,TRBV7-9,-,TGTGCCAGCAGCGGGACGGACAGTAACTATGGCTACACCTTC,CASSGTDSNYGYTF
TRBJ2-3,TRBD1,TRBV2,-,TGTGCCAGCGGCCAGGGGACAGGGGGGACAGATACGCAGTATTTT,CASGQGTGGTDTQYF
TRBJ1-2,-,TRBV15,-,TGTGCCACCAGCAGAGATCAAGGGAACTATGGCTACACCTTC,CATSRDQGNYGYTF
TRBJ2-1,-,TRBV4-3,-,TGCGCCAGCAGCAACGAGCCCCCGTTAGCGGCTAGAGGCAATGAGCAGTTCTTC,CASSNEPPLAARGNEQFF
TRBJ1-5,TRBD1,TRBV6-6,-,TGTGCCAGCAGTTACCCGGGACAGGGAGGCAATCAGCCCCAGCATTTT,CASSYPGQGGNQPQHF
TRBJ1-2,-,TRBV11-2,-,TGTGCCAGCAGCTACCCAGGGTCGGGGAGGTACTATGGCTACACCTTC,CASSYPGSGRYYGYTF
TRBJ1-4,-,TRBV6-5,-,TGTGCCAGCAGTCTTAATGAAAAACTGTTTTTT,CASSLNEKLFF
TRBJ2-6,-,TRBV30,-,TGTGCCTGGAGTCCAGTCCTAACCTCCTCTGGGGCCAACGTCCTGACTTTC,CAWSPVLTSSGANVLTF
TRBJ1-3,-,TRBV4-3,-,TGCGCCAGCAGCCAAGAAATAGGAGGTGGAGGCCCCATATATTTT,CASSQEIGGGGPIYF
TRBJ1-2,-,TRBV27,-,TGTGCCAGCAGTTTACAGGGTCCGAACTATGGCTACACCTTC,CASSLQGPNYGYTF
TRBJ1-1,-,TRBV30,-,TGTGCCTGGAGTTCGGACACCTACACTGAAGCTTTCTTT,CAWSSDTYTEAFF
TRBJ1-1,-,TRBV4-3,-,TGCGCCAGCAGCCAAGTTCAAACCCATCTCCTCACTGAAGCTTTCTTT,CASSQVQTHLLTEAFF
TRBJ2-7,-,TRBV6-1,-,TGTGCCAGCAGTGAGCCCGTCTACGAGCAGTACTTC,CASSEPVYEQYF
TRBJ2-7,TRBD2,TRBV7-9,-,TGTGCCAGCAGCTTATATACGACTAGCGCAACCTACGAGCAGTACTTC,CASSLYTTSATYEQYF
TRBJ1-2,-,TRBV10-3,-,TGTGCCATCAGTGAGAGCACCGGGACGGGGGGGTATGGCTACACCTTC,CAISESTGTGGYGYTF
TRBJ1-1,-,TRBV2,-,TGTGCCAGCAGACTCACTGAAGCTTTCTTT,CASRLTEAFF
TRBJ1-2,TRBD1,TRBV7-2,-,TGTGCCAGCAGCTCCGGGACAGCCGCTAACTATGGCTACACCTTC,CASSSGTAANYGYTF
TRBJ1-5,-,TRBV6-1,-,TGTGCCAGCAGTGAAGCGGGGAATCAGCCCCAGCATTTT,CASSEAGNQPQHF
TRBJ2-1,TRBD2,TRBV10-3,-,TGTGCCATCAGTGATCGGCTTAGCGGGGGGTCGTACAATGAGCAGTTCTTC,CAISDRLSGGSYNEQFF